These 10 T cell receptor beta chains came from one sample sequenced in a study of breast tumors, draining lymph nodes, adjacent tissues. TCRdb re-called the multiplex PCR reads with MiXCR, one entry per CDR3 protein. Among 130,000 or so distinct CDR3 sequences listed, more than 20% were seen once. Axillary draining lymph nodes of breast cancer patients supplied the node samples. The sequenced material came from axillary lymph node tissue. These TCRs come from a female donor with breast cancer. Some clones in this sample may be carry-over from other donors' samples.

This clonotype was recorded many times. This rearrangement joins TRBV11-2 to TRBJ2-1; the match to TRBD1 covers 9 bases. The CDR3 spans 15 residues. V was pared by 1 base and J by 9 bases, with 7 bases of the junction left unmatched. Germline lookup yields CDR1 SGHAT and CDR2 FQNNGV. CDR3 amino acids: CASSLAGQGWSEQFF. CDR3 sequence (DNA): TGTGCCAGCAGCTTAGCGGGACAGGGATGGAGTGAGCAGTTCTTC.

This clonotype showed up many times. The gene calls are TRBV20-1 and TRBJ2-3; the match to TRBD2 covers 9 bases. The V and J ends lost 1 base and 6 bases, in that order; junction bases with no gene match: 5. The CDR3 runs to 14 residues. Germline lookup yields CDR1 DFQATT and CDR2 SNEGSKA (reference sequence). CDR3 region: CSARVAGAGDTQYF. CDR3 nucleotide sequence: TGCAGTGCTAGAGTAGCGGGGGCCGGGGATACGCAGTATTTT.

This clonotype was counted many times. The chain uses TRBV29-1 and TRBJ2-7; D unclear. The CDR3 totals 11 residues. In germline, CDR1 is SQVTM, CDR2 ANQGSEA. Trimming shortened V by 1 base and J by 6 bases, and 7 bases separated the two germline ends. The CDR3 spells CSVEVVGEQYF. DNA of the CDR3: TGCAGCGTTGAAGTGGTGGGCGAGCAGTACTTC.

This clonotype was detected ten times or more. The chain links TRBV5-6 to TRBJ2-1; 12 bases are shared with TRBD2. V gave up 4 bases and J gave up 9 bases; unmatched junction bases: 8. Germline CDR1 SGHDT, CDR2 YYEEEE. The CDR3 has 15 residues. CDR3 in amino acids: CASSRRTSGMAEQFF. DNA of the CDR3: TGTGCCAGCAGCAGAAGGACTAGCGGGATGGCTGAGCAGTTCTTC.

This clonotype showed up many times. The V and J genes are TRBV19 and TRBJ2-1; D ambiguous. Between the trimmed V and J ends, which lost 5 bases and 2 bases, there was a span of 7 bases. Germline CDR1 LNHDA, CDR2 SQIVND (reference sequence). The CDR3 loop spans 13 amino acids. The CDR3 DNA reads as TGTGCCAGTAGTCCCTTTCCCTACAATGAGCAGTTCTTC. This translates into CASSPFPYNEQFF.

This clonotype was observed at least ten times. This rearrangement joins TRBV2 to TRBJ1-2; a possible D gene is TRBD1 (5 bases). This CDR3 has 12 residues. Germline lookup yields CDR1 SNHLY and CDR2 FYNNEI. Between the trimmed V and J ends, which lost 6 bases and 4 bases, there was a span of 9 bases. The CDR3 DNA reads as TGTGCCAGCAGCCGACAGAGCTATGGCTACACCTTC. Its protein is CASSRQSYGYTF.

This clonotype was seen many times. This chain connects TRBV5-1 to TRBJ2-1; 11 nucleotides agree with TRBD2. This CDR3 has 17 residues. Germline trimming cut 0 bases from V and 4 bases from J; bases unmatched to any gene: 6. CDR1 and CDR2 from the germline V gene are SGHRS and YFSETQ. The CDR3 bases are TGCGCCAGCAGCTTGGGATTGACTAGCGGGGTTTACAATGAGCAGTTCTTC. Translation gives CASSLGLTSGVYNEQFF.

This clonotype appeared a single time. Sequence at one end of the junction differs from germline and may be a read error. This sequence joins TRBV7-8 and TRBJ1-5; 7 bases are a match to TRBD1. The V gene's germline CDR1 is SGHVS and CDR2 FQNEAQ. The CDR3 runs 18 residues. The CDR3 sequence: CASSLVRRGGDSDQPQHF. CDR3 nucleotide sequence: TGCGCCAGCAGCTTAGTTAGGAGGGGAGGGGACAGCGATCAGCCCCAGCATTTT. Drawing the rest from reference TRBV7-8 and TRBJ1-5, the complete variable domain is GAGVSQSPRYKVAKRGQDVALRCDPISGHVSLFWYQQALGQGPEFLTYFQNEAQLDKSGLPSDRFFAERPEGSVSTLKIQRTQQEDSAVYLCASSLVRRGGDSDQPQHFGDGTRLSIL.

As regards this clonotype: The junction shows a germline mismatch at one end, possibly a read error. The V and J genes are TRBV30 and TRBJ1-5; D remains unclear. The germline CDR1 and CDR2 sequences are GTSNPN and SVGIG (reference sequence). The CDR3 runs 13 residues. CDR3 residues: CAWSRGSNQPRHF. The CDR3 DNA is TGTGCCTGGAGTCGTGGAAGCAATCAGCCCCGGCATTTT.

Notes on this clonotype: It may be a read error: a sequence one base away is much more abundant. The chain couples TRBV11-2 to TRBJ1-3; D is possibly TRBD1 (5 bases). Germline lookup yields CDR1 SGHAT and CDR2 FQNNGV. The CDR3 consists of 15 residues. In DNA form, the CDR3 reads TGTGCCGGCAGCTTATCGGGGGTGAGGGGAAACACCATATATTTT. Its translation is CAGSLSGVRGNTIYF.